This TCR beta chain was retrieved from a study of T-cell reconstitution after alpha-beta-depleted transplantation in children. Study findings and constraints: High day-60 TCRbeta diversity in some patients came from surviving recipient T cells and thymic progenitors. Alpha-beta T cells about two months after transplant reportedly derived from several hundred expanded graft clones. Newly generated T cells supplied most T-cell counts and diversity one year post-transplant.

During its preparation, the TCRbeta library received unique molecular identifiers. TCRdb re-called the PCR reads through MiXCR, storing one row per CDR3 protein. Of roughly 420,000 distinct CDR3 sequences listed, under 20% are singletons. Trimming pared 1 base from V and 0 bases from J, leaving 13 bases between. There are 17 residues in the CDR3. Looked up from germline, CDR1 is MGHRA and CDR2 is YSYEKL. Turning to this clonotype: Its specificity is unknown.

The TCR comes from a boy younger than two who had a stem cell transplant for Wiskott-Aldrich syndrome, so the T cells may come from the graft donor. The chain links TRBV4-1 to TRBJ2-4, with D uncertain. Sample: PBMCs, mostly from graft donor cells, taken 360 days after TCRalphabeta/CD19-depleted stem cell transplant. CDR3 amino acids: CASSQVRVSLAKNIQYF. CDR3 nucleotides: TGCGCCAGCAGCCAAGTCCGGGTCTCTCTAGCCAAAAACATTCAGTACTTC.